The clone carrying this T cell receptor beta chain was detected ten times or more. Its antigen is not identified. TCRdb re-derived calls from the multiplex PCR reads in MiXCR, one entry per CDR3 protein. The sample includes fewer than 200,000 distinct CDR3 sequences, approximately 33% of them seen just once. The sample originates from a study of breast tumors, draining lymph nodes, adjacent tissues. Study-wide results and limits: Findings are consistent with lymph node origin and intratumoral expansion of most tumor T cells. Compared with basal-like, luminal-like tumors shared significantly more repertoire with nontumor tissue. Compared with lymph nodes, tumors were less diverse; compared with nontumor tissue, more.

CDR1 is SGHKS, CDR2 YYEKEE, per germline (reference sequence). Trimming cost V 4 bases and J 5 bases; bases outside gene matches: 10. The CDR3 sequence is 16 residues long. Breast cancer patients provided tissue from their axillary draining lymph nodes. Material for sequencing was axillary lymph node tissue. The source of this sequence is a female donor with breast cancer. Some clones in this sample may be carry-over from other donors' samples. The chain is built from TRBV5-5 and TRBJ1-2, with 11 bases identical to TRBD1. The CDR3 nucleotides read TGTGCCAGCAGCCCGGGACAGGGGGACAGCCTATATGGCTACACCTTC. It yields the protein CASSPGQGDSLYGYTF.